Listed below are T cell receptor beta chains from one sample, sequenced in a study of blood T cell repertoires in COVID-19. Profiled with immunoSEQ multiplex PCR; TCRdb holds only in-frame clones, not every one. The table shows some 140,000 clones, with just under 85% occurring only once. Sequencing input: PBMCs or T cells enriched from blood (not recorded which). The receptor set was obtained from a man aged 50 to 60 who had recovered from COVID-19. CDR3s include the opening cysteine and the closing phenylalanine or tryptophan. The D gene is left open where the match is weak. Not every row has a clone size; where given, it reads once, few, many or a size class.

j_call: TRBJ1-6
cdr3_length: 12
d_call: TRBD1
v_call: TRBV19
clone_size: few
cdr3_nt: TGTGCCGGCGGACAGGGGAATTCACCCCTCCACTTT
cdr3_aa: CAGGQGNSPLHF

j_call: TRBJ2-2
cdr3_length: 13
d_call: -
v_call: TRBV7-2
clone_size: -
cdr3_nt: TGTGCCAGCAGCTGGACTGTGGGCGGGGAGCTGTTTTTT
cdr3_aa: CASSWTVGGELFF

j_call: TRBJ1-5
cdr3_length: 17
d_call: TRBD1
v_call: TRBV19
clone_size: -
cdr3_nt: TGTGCCAGTAGTGCTCTAATACAGGGGGGTAGCAATCAGCCCCAGCATTTT
cdr3_aa: CASSALIQGGSNQPQHF

j_call: TRBJ2-7
cdr3_length: 16
d_call: -
v_call: TRBV7-9
clone_size: -
cdr3_nt: TGTGCCAGCAGCTCCTCAAACAGGGAATCTGTCCACGAGCAGTACTTC
cdr3_aa: CASSSSNRESVHEQYF

j_call: TRBJ1-3
cdr3_length: 16
d_call: TRBD1
v_call: TRBV4-3
clone_size: -
cdr3_nt: TGCGCCAGCAGCCCTGCACCGGGACAGTCTGGAAACACCATATATTTT
cdr3_aa: CASSPAPGQSGNTIYF

j_call: TRBJ2-1
cdr3_length: 18
d_call: TRBD2
v_call: TRBV28
clone_size: -
cdr3_nt: TGTGCCAGCAGTCCCCCCCTGGGCGGGGGGCCCTCCTACAATGAGCAGTTCTTC
cdr3_aa: CASSPPLGGGPSYNEQFF

j_call: TRBJ1-2
cdr3_length: 18
d_call: TRBD1
v_call: TRBV4-1
clone_size: -
cdr3_nt: TGCGCCAGCAGCCAAGATAGGGGGACAGGGACGCCCATAGGAGGCTACACCTTC
cdr3_aa: CASSQDRGTGTPIGGYTF

j_call: TRBJ2-2
cdr3_length: 17
d_call: -
v_call: TRBV5-8
clone_size: once
cdr3_nt: TGTGCCAGCAGCCGACAACAACAAAGCTCGAACACCGGGGAGCTGTTTTTT
cdr3_aa: CASSRQQQSSNTGELFF

j_call: TRBJ2-7
cdr3_length: 15
d_call: -
v_call: TRBV9
clone_size: -
cdr3_nt: TGTGCCAGCAGCGGGAACGGAAGGGGGAGCTACGAGCAGTACTTC
cdr3_aa: CASSGNGRGSYEQYF

j_call: TRBJ2-3
cdr3_length: 17
d_call: -
v_call: TRBV7-8
clone_size: once
cdr3_nt: TGTGCCAGCAGCTTAGGTGTGACCCTGACAGGCACAGATACGCAGTATTTT
cdr3_aa: CASSLGVTLTGTDTQYF

j_call: TRBJ1-2
cdr3_length: 13
d_call: -
v_call: TRBV6-5
clone_size: -
cdr3_nt: TGTGCCAGCACCCCAACAGGGAGCTATGGCTACACCTTC
cdr3_aa: CASTPTGSYGYTF

j_call: TRBJ2-5
cdr3_length: 13
d_call: -
v_call: TRBV4-3
clone_size: -
cdr3_nt: TGCGCCAGCAGCTTATCCGGCCAAGAGACCCAGTACTTC
cdr3_aa: CASSLSGQETQYF

j_call: TRBJ2-1
cdr3_length: 14
d_call: -
v_call: TRBV27
clone_size: many
cdr3_nt: TGTGCCAGCAGTTCCGGGACTGCGAACAATGAGCAGTTCTTC
cdr3_aa: CASSSGTANNEQFF